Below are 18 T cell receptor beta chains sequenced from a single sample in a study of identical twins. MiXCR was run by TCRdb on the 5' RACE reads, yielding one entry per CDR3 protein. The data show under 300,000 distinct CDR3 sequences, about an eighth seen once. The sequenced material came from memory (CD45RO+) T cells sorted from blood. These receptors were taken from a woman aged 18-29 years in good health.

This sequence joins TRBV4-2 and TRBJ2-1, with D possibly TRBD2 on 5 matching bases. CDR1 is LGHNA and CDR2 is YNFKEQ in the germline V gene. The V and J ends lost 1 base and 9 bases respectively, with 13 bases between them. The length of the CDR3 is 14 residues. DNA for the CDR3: TGTGCCAGCAGCCAAGTTGCGCTAGCTTCTGAGCAGTTCTTC. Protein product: CASSQVALASEQFF.

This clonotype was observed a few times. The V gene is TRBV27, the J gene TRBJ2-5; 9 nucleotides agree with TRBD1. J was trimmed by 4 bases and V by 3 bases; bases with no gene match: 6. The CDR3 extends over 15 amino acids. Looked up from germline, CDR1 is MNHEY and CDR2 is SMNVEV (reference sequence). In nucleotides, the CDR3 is TGTGCCAGCAGTTTCCGCCGGACAGGGGCAGAGACCCAGTACTTC. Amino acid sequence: CASSFRRTGAETQYF.

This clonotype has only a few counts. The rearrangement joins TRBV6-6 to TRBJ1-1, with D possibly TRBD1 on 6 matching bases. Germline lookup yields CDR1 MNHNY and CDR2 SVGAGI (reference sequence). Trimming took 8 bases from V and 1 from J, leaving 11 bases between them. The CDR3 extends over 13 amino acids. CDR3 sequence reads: CASQGRGNTEAFF. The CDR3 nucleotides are TGTGCCAGCCAGGGGCGTGGGAACACTGAAGCTTTCTTT.

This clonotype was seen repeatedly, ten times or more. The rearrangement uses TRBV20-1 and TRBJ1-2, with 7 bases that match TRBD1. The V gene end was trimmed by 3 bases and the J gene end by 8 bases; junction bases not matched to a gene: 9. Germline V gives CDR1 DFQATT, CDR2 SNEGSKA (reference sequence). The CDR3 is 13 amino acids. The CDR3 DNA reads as TGCAGTGCTAGCGGGACAGTGAAGGACGGCTACACCTTC. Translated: CSASGTVKDGYTF.

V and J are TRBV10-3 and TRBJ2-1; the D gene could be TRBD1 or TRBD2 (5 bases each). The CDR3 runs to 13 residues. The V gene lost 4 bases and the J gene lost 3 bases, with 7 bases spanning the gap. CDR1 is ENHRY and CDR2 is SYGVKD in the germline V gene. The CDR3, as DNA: TGTGCCATCAGTGCTGGGGGCTACAATGAGCAGTTCTTC. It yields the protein CAISAGGYNEQFF.

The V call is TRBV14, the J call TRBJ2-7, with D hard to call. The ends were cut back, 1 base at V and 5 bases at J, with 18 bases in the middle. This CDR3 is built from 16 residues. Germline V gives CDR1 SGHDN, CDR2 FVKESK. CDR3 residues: CASSQVNVGHYHEQYF. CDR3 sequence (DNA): TGTGCCAGCAGCCAAGTGAACGTCGGTCACTACCACGAGCAGTACTTC.

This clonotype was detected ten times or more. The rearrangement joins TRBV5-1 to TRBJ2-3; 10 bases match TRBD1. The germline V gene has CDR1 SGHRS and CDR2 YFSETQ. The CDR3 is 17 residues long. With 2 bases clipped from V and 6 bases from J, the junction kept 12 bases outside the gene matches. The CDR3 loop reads CASSFQPGQGPRDTQYF. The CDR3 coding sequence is TGCGCCAGCAGCTTTCAACCGGGACAGGGGCCAAGGGATACGCAGTATTTT. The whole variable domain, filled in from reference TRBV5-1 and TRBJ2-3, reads KAGVTQTPRYLIKTRGQQVTLSCSPISGHRSVSWYQQTPGQGLQFLFEYFSETQRNKGNFPGRFSGRQFSNSRSEMNVSTLELGDSALYLCASSFQPGQGPRDTQYFGPGTRLTVL.

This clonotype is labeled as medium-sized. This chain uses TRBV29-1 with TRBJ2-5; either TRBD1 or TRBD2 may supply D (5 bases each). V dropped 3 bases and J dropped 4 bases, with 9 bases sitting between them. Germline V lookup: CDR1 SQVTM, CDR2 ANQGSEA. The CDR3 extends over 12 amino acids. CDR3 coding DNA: TGCAGCGTTGAGGGTGGGGGAGAGACCCAGTACTTC. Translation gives CSVEGGGETQYF.

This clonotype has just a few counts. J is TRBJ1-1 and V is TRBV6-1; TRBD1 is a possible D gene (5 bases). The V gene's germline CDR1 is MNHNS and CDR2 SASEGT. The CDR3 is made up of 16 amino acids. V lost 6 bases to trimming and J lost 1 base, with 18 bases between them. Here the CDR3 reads CASRLTFGATNTEAFF. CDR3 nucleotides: TGTGCCAGCAGGCTTACATTCGGGGCGACGAACACTGAAGCTTTCTTT.

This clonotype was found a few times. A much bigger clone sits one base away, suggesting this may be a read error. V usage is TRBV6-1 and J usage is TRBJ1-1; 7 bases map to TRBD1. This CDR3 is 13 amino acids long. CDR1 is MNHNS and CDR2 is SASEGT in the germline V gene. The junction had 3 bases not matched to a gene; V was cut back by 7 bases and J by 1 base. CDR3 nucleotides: TGTGCCAGCACCCGACAGGGGAACACTGAAGCTTTCTTT. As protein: CASTRQGNTEAFF.

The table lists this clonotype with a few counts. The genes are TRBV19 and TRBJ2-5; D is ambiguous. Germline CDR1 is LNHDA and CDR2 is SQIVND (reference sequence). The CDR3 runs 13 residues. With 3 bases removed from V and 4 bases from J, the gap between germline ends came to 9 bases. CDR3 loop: CASSINVGETQYF. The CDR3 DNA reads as TGTGCCAGTAGTATTAACGTCGGAGAGACCCAGTACTTC.

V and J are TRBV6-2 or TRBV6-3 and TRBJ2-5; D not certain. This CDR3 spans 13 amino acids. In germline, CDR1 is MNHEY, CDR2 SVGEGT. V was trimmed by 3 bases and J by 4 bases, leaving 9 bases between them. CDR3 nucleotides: TGTGCCAGCAGTTATGAAATCGGAGAGACCCAGTACTTC. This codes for CASSYEIGETQYF.

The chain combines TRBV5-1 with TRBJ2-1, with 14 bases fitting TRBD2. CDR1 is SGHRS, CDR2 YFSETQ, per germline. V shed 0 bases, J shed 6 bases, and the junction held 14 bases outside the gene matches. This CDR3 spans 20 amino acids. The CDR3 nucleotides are TGCGCCAGCAGCTTGGCCTACCCTGGGACTAGCGGGGGCCTCTCCAATGAGCAGTTCTTC. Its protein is CASSLAYPGTSGGLSNEQFF.

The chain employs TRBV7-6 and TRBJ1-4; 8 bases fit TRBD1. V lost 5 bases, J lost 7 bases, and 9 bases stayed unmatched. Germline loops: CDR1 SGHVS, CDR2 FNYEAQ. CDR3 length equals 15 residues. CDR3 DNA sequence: TGTGCCAGCAGCCGCGGACAGGGATTCGGTGAAAAACTGTTTTTT. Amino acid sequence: CASSRGQGFGEKLFF.

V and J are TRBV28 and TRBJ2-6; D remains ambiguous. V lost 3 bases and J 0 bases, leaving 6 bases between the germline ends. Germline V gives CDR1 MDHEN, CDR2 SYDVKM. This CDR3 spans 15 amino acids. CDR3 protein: CASSFEHSGANVLTF. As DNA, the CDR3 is TGTGCCAGCAGTTTCGAACACTCTGGGGCCAACGTCCTGACTTTC.

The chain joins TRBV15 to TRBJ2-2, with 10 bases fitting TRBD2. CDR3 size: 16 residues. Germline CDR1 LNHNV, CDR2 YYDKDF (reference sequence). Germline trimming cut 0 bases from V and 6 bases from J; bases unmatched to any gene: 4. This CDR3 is CATSRDASGRPGELFF. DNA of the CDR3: TGTGCCACCAGCAGAGATGCTAGCGGGAGACCCGGGGAGCTGTTTTTT.

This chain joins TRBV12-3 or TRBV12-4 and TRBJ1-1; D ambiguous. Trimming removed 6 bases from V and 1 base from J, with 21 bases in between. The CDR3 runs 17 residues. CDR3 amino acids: CASRGGDAVVKNTEAFF. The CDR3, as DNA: TGTGCCAGCAGGGGCGGCGACGCGGTCGTCAAGAACACTGAAGCTTTCTTT.

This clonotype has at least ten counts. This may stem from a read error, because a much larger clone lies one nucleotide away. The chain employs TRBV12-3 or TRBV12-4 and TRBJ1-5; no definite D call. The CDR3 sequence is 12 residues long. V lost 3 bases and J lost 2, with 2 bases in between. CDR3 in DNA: TGTGCCAGCAGTTTCGGCAATCAGCCCCAGCATTTT. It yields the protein CASSFGNQPQHF.